Below are 29 T cell receptor beta chains sequenced from a single sample in a study of T cell changes during pregnancy in multiple sclerosis. TCRdb keeps only in-frame clones here, not all; method: immunoSEQ multiplex PCR. The profile shows roughly 39,000 clones, approximately 90% of them singletons. Source: CD4+ T cells from peripheral blood mononuclear cells, taken in the first trimester of pregnancy. These receptors were taken from a female donor in good health, enrolled as a control in a pregnancy study.

The V gene is TRBV4-1, the J gene TRBJ2-6, with D unresolved. Per germline, CDR1 MGHRA and CDR2 YSYEKL. V lost 1 base, J lost 0 bases, and 10 bases lay in between. The CDR3 totals 17 residues. The CDR3 region has the DNA TGCGCCAGCAGCCAAGGCAGGCAGAGCTCTGGGGCCAACGTCCTGACTTTC. Protein product: CASSQGRQSSGANVLTF.

The chain is built from TRBV7-2 and TRBJ2-1; D is possibly TRBD1 (6 bases). Trimming pared 7 bases from V and 0 bases from J, leaving 10 bases between. Germline values: CDR1 SGHTA, CDR2 FQGNSA. This CDR3 contains 14 residues. In nucleotides, the CDR3 is TGTGCCAGCAAGTTAGGGGGCTCCTACAATGAGCAGTTCTTC. Amino acids: CASKLGGSYNEQFF.

This chain uses TRBV14 with TRBJ2-2; D is uncertain. Trimming shortened V by 2 bases and J by 0 bases, and 10 bases separated the two germline ends. Germline assignment: CDR1 SGHDN and CDR2 FVKESK. The CDR3 contains 16 residues. The CDR3 bases are TGTGCCAGCAGCCAATTTCAACTAACGAACACCGGGGAGCTGTTTTTT. Translated: CASSQFQLTNTGELFF.

The V and J genes are TRBV18 and TRBJ1-2, with 7 bases matching TRBD1. Per germline, CDR1 KGHSH and CDR2 LQKENI. The CDR3 has 12 residues. The junction had 5 bases not matched to a gene; V was cut back by 5 bases and J by 8 bases. The CDR3 sequence is CASSATGQGYTF. The CDR3, as DNA: TGTGCCAGCTCAGCGACAGGGCAAGGCTACACCTTC.

The chain recombines TRBV5-4 with TRBJ2-1; tentative D call: TRBD2 (6 bases). CDR1 and CDR2 from the germline V gene are SGHNT and YYREEE (reference sequence). The CDR3 is 11 amino acids. Trimming shortened V by 9 bases and J by 9 bases, and 13 bases separated the two germline ends. CDR3 bases: TGTGCCATCGGAGGGGCCGGTGAGCAGTTCTTC. It translates to CAIGGAGEQFF.

This rearrangement joins TRBV7-8 to TRBJ2-5, with D tentatively TRBD1 (5 bases). The J call may be incorrect, as the DNA end agrees better with TRBJ2-7. The germline gives CDR1 SGHVS, CDR2 FQNEAQ. The CDR3 extends over 15 amino acids. This CDR3 is CASSLGGKGSYEQYF. DNA for the CDR3: TGTGCCAGCAGCTTAGGGGGCAAGGGTTCCTACGAGCAGTACTTC.

The V gene is TRBV4-1, the J gene TRBJ2-1; 13 bases fit TRBD2. Germline CDR1 is MGHRA and CDR2 is YSYEKL. The V and J ends lost 1 base and 5 bases, in that order; junction bases with no gene match: 8. The CDR3 loop spans 18 amino acids. This CDR3 is CASSQAQLAGGPNNEQFF. The DNA of the CDR3 is TGCGCCAGCAGCCAAGCGCAACTAGCGGGGGGGCCTAACAATGAGCAGTTCTTC.

V gene TRBV18 combines with J gene TRBJ2-7, with TRBD1 as a possible D gene (7 bases). The CDR3 covers 16 residues. Trimming pared 3 bases from V and 0 bases from J, leaving 15 bases between. Germline CDR1 reads KGHSH; CDR2 reads LQKENI. The CDR3 DNA follows: TGTGCCAGCTCACCCCGGAGGGGGCAAATCTCCTACGAGCAGTACTTC. Its protein is CASSPRRGQISYEQYF.

Written as DNA, the CDR3 is TGTGCCAGCAAGGGAGGGGGGTTGACCGGGGAGCTGTTTTTT. It is translated as CASKGGGLTGELFF. The chain employs TRBV5-5 and TRBJ2-2; weak D call: TRBD2 (7 bases). V was cut by 6 bases and J by 5 bases, with 14 bases left in between. In germline, CDR1 is SGHKS, CDR2 YYEKEE (reference sequence). The CDR3 is 14 residues long.

The table lists this clone with a count of one. The chain couples TRBV30 to TRBJ1-2, with D unresolved. CDR3 size: 12 residues. V lost 1 base and J 7 bases, leaving 10 bases between the germline ends. CDR1 and CDR2 (germline): GTSNPN, SVGIG (reference sequence). CDR3 sequence reads: CAWSALGLGYTF. The DNA of the CDR3 is TGTGCCTGGAGTGCCCTAGGCCTTGGCTACACCTTC. The full variable domain, in which reference TRBV30 and TRBJ1-2 provide the parts outside the CDR3, is SQTIHQWPATLVQPVGSPLSLECTVEGTSNPNLYWYRQAAGRGLQLLFYSVGIGQISSEVPQNLSASRPQDRQFILSSKKLLLSDSGFYLCAWSALGLGYTFGSGTRLTVV.

The chain links TRBV18 to TRBJ1-3; D not resolved. Trimming pared 1 base from V and 4 bases from J, leaving 11 bases between. This CDR3 comprises 15 residues. Germline assignment: CDR1 KGHSH and CDR2 LQKENI. In DNA, the CDR3 is TGTGCCAGCTCACCACAGGCAGGTCCCGGAAACACCATATATTTT. Residues: CASSPQAGPGNTIYF.

This clone is a singleton in its sample. This chain uses TRBV7-2 with TRBJ1-1, with TRBD1 matching 7 bases. Germline V gene sequence: CDR1 SGHTA, CDR2 FQGNSA. The junction had 9 bases not matched to a gene; V was cut back by 2 bases and J by 0 bases. CDR3 length equals 17 residues. In DNA form, the CDR3 reads TGTGCCAGCAGCTTAATCCCCCTCGGGACAGTGAACACTGAAGCTTTCTTT. This gives the protein CASSLIPLGTVNTEAFF.

In nucleotides, the CDR3 is TGTGCCAGCAGCCCAGGGGCGCGGGAGACCCAGTACTTC. Protein product: CASSPGARETQYF. The rearrangement links TRBV7-2 to TRBJ2-5; TRBD1 is a possible D gene (6 bases). V gave up 5 bases and J gave up 5 bases, with 12 bases separating them. From germline, CDR1 is SGHTA and CDR2 FQGNSA. The CDR3 is 13 residues long.

Only one count was recorded for this clone. The chain combines TRBV25-1 with TRBJ1-6; D perhaps matches TRBD1 (5 bases). CDR1 MGHDK and CDR2 SYGVNS come from the germline V gene. The V end lost 7 bases, the J end lost 3 bases, and 7 bases lay between the germline ends. CDR3 length equals 13 residues. The CDR3 here is CASTDNYNSPLHF. CDR3 DNA sequence: TGTGCCAGCACGGACAACTATAATTCACCCCTCCACTTT.

V gene TRBV6-5 combines with J gene TRBJ1-3; D is perhaps TRBD1 (6 bases). The CDR3 runs 13 residues. The V end was cut by 6 bases, the J end by 4 bases, with 10 bases between. Germline-derived CDR1 and CDR2 are MNHEY and SVGAGI. The CDR3 DNA reads as TGTGCCAGCAGACAGGGTTCAGGAAACACCATATATTTT. This sequence encodes CASRQGSGNTIYF.

The chain uses TRBV7-8 and TRBJ2-3; D gene unclear. Per germline, CDR1 SGHVS and CDR2 FQNEAQ. The CDR3 extends over 12 amino acids. With 5 bases removed from V and 2 bases from J, the gap between germline ends came to 5 bases. The DNA of the CDR3 is TGTGCCAGCAGCCCTACCACAGATACGCAGTATTTT. Translating gives CASSPTTDTQYF.

The V and J genes are TRBV6-1 and TRBJ1-4; D perhaps matches TRBD1 (5 bases). Trimming took off 3 bases at V and 6 bases at J, with 11 bases between the two ends. Germline loops: CDR1 MNHNS, CDR2 SASEGT. This CDR3 is built from 14 residues. CDR3 amino acids: CASSDRAGYEKLFF. In DNA form, the CDR3 reads TGTGCCAGCAGTGATAGGGCAGGGTATGAAAAACTGTTTTTT.

The chain is built from TRBV5-8 and TRBJ2-7; TRBD2 might be the D (5 bases). Germline CDR1 and CDR2: SGHTS and YDEGEE. The germline V and J ends were trimmed by 4 bases and 4 bases, with 12 bases remaining between them. This CDR3 spans 13 amino acids. This chain's CDR3 is CASSPGLQYEQYF. CDR3 sequence (DNA): TGTGCCAGCAGCCCCGGACTTCAATACGAGCAGTACTTC.

The V and J genes are TRBV14 and TRBJ2-1; 7 bases are shared with TRBD1. V lost 4 bases, J lost 6 bases, and 12 bases stayed unmatched. This CDR3 has 16 residues. Germline CDR1 is SGHDN and CDR2 is FVKESK. The CDR3 sequence: CASSRVQGPPANEQFF. CDR3 nucleotide sequence: TGTGCCAGCAGCCGAGTACAGGGGCCCCCAGCCAATGAGCAGTTCTTC.

The chain links TRBV7-2 to TRBJ2-5; 9 bases line up with TRBD2. The junction had 10 bases not matched to a gene; V was cut back by 2 bases and J by 6 bases. From germline, CDR1 is SGHTA and CDR2 FQGNSA. The CDR3 covers 16 residues. As DNA, the CDR3 is TGTGCCAGCAGCTTAAGTACGCGGGGGGGTTCGAAGACCCAGTACTTC. Translated: CASSLSTRGGSKTQYF.

The chain uses TRBV28 and TRBJ2-1, with 7 nucleotides matching TRBD1. CDR1 is MDHEN and CDR2 is SYDVKM in the germline V gene. With V trimmed by 2 bases and J by 15 bases, 10 bases remained unmatched. The CDR3 extends over 13 amino acids. CDR3 nucleotides: TGTGCCAGCAGTTTAATTAGGGGGCGCGGTCTGTTCTTC. Amino acid sequence: CASSLIRGRGLFF. The whole variable domain, filled in from reference TRBV28 and TRBJ2-1, reads DVKVTQSSRYLVKRTGEKVFLECVQDMDHENMFWYRQDPGLGLRLIYFSYDVKMKEKGDIPEGYSVSREKKERFSLILESASTNQTSMYLCASSLIRGRGLFFGPGTRLTVL.

CDR3 sequence (DNA): TGTGCCAGCAGCTTTGGGGCCGTAGACTACGAGCAGTACTTC. Encoded protein: CASSFGAVDYEQYF. The V gene is TRBV5-4, the J gene TRBJ2-7; TRBD1 might be the D (5 bases). This CDR3 spans 14 amino acids. CDR1 and CDR2 from the germline V gene are SGHNT and YYREEE (reference sequence). V was shortened by 2 bases and J by 3 bases, with 12 bases between the two germline ends. Full variable domain (remainder filled in from reference TRBV5-4 and TRBJ2-7): ETGVTQSPTHLIKTRGQQVTLRCSSQSGHNTVSWYQQALGQGPQFIFQYYREEENGRGNFPPRFSGLQFPNYSSELNVNALELDDSALYLCASSFGAVDYEQYFGPGTRLTVT.

V usage is TRBV7-3 and J usage is TRBJ2-2, with TRBD1 matching over 7 bases. CDR1 is SGHTA and CDR2 is FQGTGA in the germline V gene. With 3 bases clipped from V and 0 bases from J, the junction kept 4 bases outside the gene matches. The CDR3 sequence is 16 residues long. For the CDR3, the DNA is TGTGCCAGCAGCTTCTCCGGGACAGCGAACACCGGGGAGCTGTTTTTT. Its translation is CASSFSGTANTGELFF.

V is TRBV28 and J is TRBJ1-2, with D tentatively TRBD1 (6 bases). This CDR3 is built from 14 residues. Germline assignment: CDR1 MDHEN and CDR2 SYDVKM. V gave up 5 bases and J gave up 4 bases, with 14 bases separating them. The CDR3 region is CASSRPRTAYGYTF. The CDR3 region has the DNA TGTGCCAGCAGTCGTCCCCGGACAGCCTATGGCTACACCTTC.

This clone has only a few counts. The V call is TRBV9, the J call TRBJ1-2; tentatively, D is TRBD1 (6 bases). This CDR3 spans 16 amino acids. Germline CDR1 SGDLS, CDR2 YYNGEE. Trimming took off 0 bases at V and 0 bases at J, with 12 bases between the two ends. CDR3 sequence: CASSVGQGQANYGYTF. The CDR3 DNA sequence: TGTGCCAGCAGCGTAGGGCAGGGGCAGGCTAACTATGGCTACACCTTC.

This clone was counted only a few times. The V and J genes are TRBV6-1 and TRBJ1-2, with D perhaps matching TRBD1 (6 bases). The CDR3 length is 12 residues. Looked up from germline, CDR1 is MNHNS and CDR2 is SASEGT. The V end lost 3 bases, the J end lost 8 bases, and 10 bases lay between the germline ends. The CDR3 DNA sequence: TGTGCCAGCAGTGACCCAGGGGACGGCTACACCTTC. Translation gives CASSDPGDGYTF.

The chain uses TRBV2 and TRBJ2-7; 7 nucleotides match TRBD1. From germline, CDR1 is SNHLY and CDR2 FYNNEI. V lost 3 bases, J lost 4 bases, and 9 bases stayed unmatched. The CDR3 consists of 15 residues. CDR3 in DNA: TGTGCCAGCAGTGACCTCACAGGGGTCGAGTACGAGCAGTACTTC. This gives the protein CASSDLTGVEYEQYF. Looking up the rest from reference TRBV2 and TRBJ2-7 gives the full variable domain: EPEVTQTPSHQVTQMGQEVILRCVPISNHLYFYWYRQILGQKVEFLVSFYNNEISEKSEIFDDQFSVERPDGSNFTLKIRSTKLEDSAMYFCASSDLTGVEYEQYFGPGTRLTVT.

The chain has TRBV28 and TRBJ1-1; no clear D gene. The germline V and J ends were trimmed by 6 bases and 0 bases, with 17 bases remaining between them. CDR1 is MDHEN, CDR2 SYDVKM, per germline. CDR3 length equals 16 residues. This chain's CDR3 is CASSPTATLMNTEAFF. CDR3 bases: TGTGCCAGCAGCCCCACCGCCACTCTAATGAACACTGAAGCTTTCTTT.

This chain uses TRBV4-3 with TRBJ1-5, with D maybe TRBD1 (6 bases). The germline CDR1 and CDR2 sequences are LGHNA and YSLEER. This CDR3 is built from 14 residues. V gave up 1 base and J gave up 6 bases, with 10 bases separating them. In DNA form, the CDR3 reads TGCGCCAGCAGCCAAGCTGTAGGGGGTCAGCCCCAGCATTTT. Encoded protein: CASSQAVGGQPQHF.